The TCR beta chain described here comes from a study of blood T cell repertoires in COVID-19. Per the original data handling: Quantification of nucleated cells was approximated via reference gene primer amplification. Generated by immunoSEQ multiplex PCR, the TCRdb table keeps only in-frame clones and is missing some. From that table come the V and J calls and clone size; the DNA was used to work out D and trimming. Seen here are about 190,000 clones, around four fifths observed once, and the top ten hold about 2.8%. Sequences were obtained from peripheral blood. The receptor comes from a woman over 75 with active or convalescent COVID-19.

This CDR3 reads CSVRGDQGHGNEQFF. The CDR3 nucleotides are TGCAGCGTTCGAGGAGATCAGGGGCACGGCAATGAGCAGTTCTTC. The V call is TRBV29-1, the J call TRBJ2-1; the D gene is possibly TRBD1 (6 bases). CDR3 length: 15 amino acids. Germline CDR1 reads SQVTM; CDR2 reads ANQGSEA. Deletions cut 5 bases from V and 6 bases from J, with 20 bases between.